Each of the 21 T cell receptor beta chains below was sequenced from the same sample in a study of cytomegalovirus exposure and HLA in healthy donors. PCR was performed using 60 Vbeta and 13 Jbeta primers. Method: immunoSEQ multiplex PCR; TCRdb's copy keeps in-frame clones and lacks some. Among about 90,000 clones listed, 79% were seen once. Sequencing used PBMCs. These receptors were obtained from a man younger than 40 in good health and CMV-seronegative.

The chain carries TRBV7-2 and TRBJ1-4; D perhaps matches TRBD1 (5 bases). CDR3 size: 14 residues. Germline V gives CDR1 SGHTA, CDR2 FQGNSA. With 1 base removed from V and 5 bases from J, the gap between germline ends came to 8 bases. The CDR3 DNA sequence: TGTGCCAGCAGCTTAGGGGGCCTAAATGAAAAACTGTTTTTT. Translating gives CASSLGGLNEKLFF.

Worth noting for this clone: This sample includes further DNA sequences coding for the same CDR3. The chain uses TRBV7-2 and TRBJ2-7; 10 nucleotides match TRBD2. V lost 5 bases and J lost 6; bases outside the gene matches: 10. The CDR3 runs 15 residues. In germline, CDR1 is SGHTA, CDR2 FQGNSA. This CDR3 is CASSRLGLAGAEQYF. In nucleotides, the CDR3 is TGTGCCAGCAGCCGACTGGGGCTAGCGGGGGCCGAGCAGTACTTC.

The chain uses TRBV5-1 and TRBJ2-5; perhaps TRBD1 as D (6 bases). Looked up from germline, CDR1 is SGHRS and CDR2 is YFSETQ. V gave up 4 bases and J gave up 2 bases, with 9 bases separating them. This CDR3 has 13 residues. The CDR3 sequence: CASSATGQETQYF. DNA of the CDR3: TGCGCCAGCAGCGCCACAGGGCAAGAGACCCAGTACTTC.

The gene calls are TRBV7-3 and TRBJ2-1; 8 bases line up with TRBD2. Germline trimming cut 5 bases from V and 5 bases from J; bases unmatched to any gene: 8. Germline CDR1 and CDR2: SGHTA and FQGTGA. The CDR3 spans 15 residues. The CDR3 sequence: CASSPWAGGHNEQFF. The CDR3 DNA follows: TGTGCCAGCAGCCCATGGGCGGGGGGACACAATGAGCAGTTCTTC. Combining the CDR3 with reference TRBV7-3 and TRBJ2-1 gives the whole variable domain GAGVSQTPSNKVTEKGKYVELRCDPISGHTALYWYRQSLGQGPEFLIYFQGTGAADDSGLPNDRFFAVRPEGSVSTLKIQRTERGDSAVYLCASSPWAGGHNEQFFGPGTRLTVL.

The chain links TRBV7-9 to TRBJ1-6, with D perhaps TRBD1 (6 bases). The length of the CDR3 is 14 residues. The germline V and J ends were trimmed by 1 base and 7 bases, with 8 bases remaining between them. Germline V gene lookup returns CDR1 SEHNR and CDR2 FQNEAQ (reference sequence). CDR3 residues: CASSLEQGNSPLHF. As DNA, the CDR3 is TGTGCCAGCAGCTTAGAACAGGGAAATTCACCCCTCCACTTT.

The chain uses TRBV11-3 and TRBJ2-7; 7 positions agree with TRBD2. Per the germline V gene, CDR1 is SGHNT and CDR2 is YENEEA. The CDR3 covers 16 residues. V lost 5 bases to trimming and J lost 4 bases; unmatched junction nucleotides: 14. Here the CDR3 DNA reads TGTGCCAGCAGCCAAAGAAGGACTAGTCAGATTTACGAGCAGTACTTC. Translating it yields CASSQRRTSQIYEQYF.

The chain is built from TRBV19 and TRBJ1-5; 7 bases agree with TRBD1. This CDR3 contains 13 residues. Germline loops: CDR1 LNHDA, CDR2 SQIVND (reference sequence). V was clipped by 6 bases and J by 7 bases; unmatched bases: 6. The CDR3 here is CASRRQGPQPQHF. CDR3 in DNA: TGTGCCAGTAGGAGACAGGGTCCCCAGCCCCAGCATTTT.

This clone occurred a few times. The chain carries TRBV5-1 and TRBJ1-4; D not certain. The V gene's germline CDR1 is SGHRS and CDR2 YFSETQ. CDR3 length equals 15 residues. V was shortened by 0 bases and J by 8 bases, with 14 bases between the two germline ends. The CDR3 nucleotides read TGCGCCAGCAGCTTGGACAGTCCCCACGTCGAAAAACTGTTTTTT. Translation: CASSLDSPHVEKLFF.

In its sample, this clone was seen a few times. The rearrangement joins TRBV7-6 to TRBJ2-7; tentative D call: TRBD2 (6 bases). The CDR3 is 14 residues long. V shed 0 bases and J shed 7 bases, with 13 bases lying between them. Germline loops: CDR1 SGHVS, CDR2 FNYEAQ. For the CDR3, the DNA is TGTGCCAGCAGCTTAGCTATCGGGGGTAGAGAGCAGTACTTC. Protein: CASSLAIGGREQYF.

This chain links TRBV19 with TRBJ2-7, with 9 bases matching TRBD1. The length of the CDR3 is 15 residues. J was trimmed by 0 bases and V by 3 bases; bases with no gene match: 3. CDR1 and CDR2 from the germline V gene are LNHDA and SQIVND (reference sequence). CDR3 in DNA: TGTGCCAGTAGTATTGGGACAGGGAGCTCCTACGAGCAGTACTTC. This translates into CASSIGTGSSYEQYF.

The chain joins TRBV12-5 to TRBJ1-2, with 7 bases that match TRBD1. Germline CDR1 and CDR2: LGHNT and FRNRAP. The CDR3 consists of 15 residues. V shed 7 bases, J shed 3 bases, and the junction held 11 bases outside the gene matches. As DNA, the CDR3 is TGTGCTAGTGTTTCCGACAGGGATTTCGACTATGGCTACACCTTC. It is translated as CASVSDRDFDYGYTF. The complete variable domain, with remaining parts taken from reference TRBV12-5 and TRBJ1-2, reads DARVTQTPRHKVTEMGQEVTMRCQPILGHNTVFWYRQTMMQGLELLAYFRNRAPLDDSGMPKDRFSAEMPDATLATLKIQPSEPRDSAVYFCASVSDRDFDYGYTFGSGTRLTVV.

The chain has TRBV30 and TRBJ2-1, with D perhaps matching TRBD1 (5 bases). There are 14 residues in the CDR3. Deletions cut 8 bases from V and 2 bases from J, with 16 bases between. CDR1 is GTSNPN, CDR2 SVGIG, per germline (reference sequence). The chain's CDR3 is CALVRVGTYNEQFF. The DNA of the CDR3 is TGTGCCCTAGTCAGGGTGGGGACCTACAATGAGCAGTTCTTC.

In its sample, this clone was seen a few times. The chain combines TRBV6-5 with TRBJ1-4; D remains unclear. Trimming removed 6 bases from V and 4 bases from J, with 3 bases in between. This CDR3 is built from 11 residues. Germline V gives CDR1 MNHEY, CDR2 SVGAGI. CDR3 DNA sequence: TGTGCCAGCAGCAATAATGAAAAACTGTTTTTT. Its translation is CASSNNEKLFF.

The chain is built from TRBV5-1 and TRBJ2-2; 9 bases are shared with TRBD2. Germline loops: CDR1 SGHRS, CDR2 YFSETQ. This CDR3 spans 15 amino acids. J lost 5 bases, V lost 4 bases, and 6 bases had no gene match. CDR3 in amino acids: CASSTGTSFTGELFF. The CDR3 DNA sequence: TGCGCCAGCAGCACCGGGACTAGCTTTACCGGGGAGCTGTTTTTT.

This rearrangement joins TRBV27 to TRBJ1-1; D is undetermined. This CDR3 comprises 15 residues. Trimming stripped 6 bases from V and 1 base from J, with 15 bases between. The V gene's germline CDR1 is MNHEY and CDR2 SMNVEV (reference sequence). For the CDR3, the DNA is TGTGCCAGCAGACTAAGGCAGTCTGGGAACACTGAAGCTTTCTTT. Amino acids: CASRLRQSGNTEAFF.

This clone appeared once. This rearrangement joins TRBV30 to TRBJ2-5, with a tentative D call TRBD2 (6 bases). V was cut by 0 bases and J by 4 bases, with 9 bases left in between. Germline V gene data show CDR1 as GTSNPN and CDR2 as SVGIG (reference sequence). The CDR3 is 13 amino acids. The CDR3 region is CAWSVGGAETQYF. CDR3 coding DNA: TGTGCCTGGAGTGTTGGAGGGGCAGAGACCCAGTACTTC.

This chain links TRBV5-1 with TRBJ2-5; TRBD1 matches at 7 bases. The CDR3 consists of 13 residues. Germline lookup yields CDR1 SGHRS and CDR2 YFSETQ. V gave up 5 bases and J gave up 5 bases; unmatched junction bases: 6. The CDR3 nucleotides read TGCGCCAGCAGTAGGGGGCGGGTGGAGACCCAGTACTTC. As protein: CASSRGRVETQYF.

This clone was detected once. This chain links TRBV7-9 with TRBJ1-2; the D gene is possibly TRBD1 (5 bases). Germline assignment: CDR1 SEHNR and CDR2 FQNEAQ (reference sequence). The length of the CDR3 is 13 residues. V was trimmed by 1 base and J by 8 bases, leaving 11 bases between them. CDR3 amino acids: CASSLDGAGGYTF. CDR3 sequence (DNA): TGTGCCAGCAGCTTAGATGGGGCTGGAGGCTACACCTTC.

In this sample, this clone turned up once. This chain connects TRBV6-6 to TRBJ2-7, with 7 bases fitting TRBD1. CDR1 is MNHNY and CDR2 is SVGAGI in the germline V gene (reference sequence). The CDR3 is made up of 14 amino acids. V shed 6 bases and J 4 bases; nucleotides not matched to a gene: 9. CDR3 protein: CASRPPTGRYEQYF. The CDR3 DNA reads TGTGCCAGCAGGCCGCCGACAGGGCGTTACGAGCAGTACTTC.

The chain employs TRBV6-1 and TRBJ2-3; TRBD1 might be the D (7 bases). This CDR3 comprises 16 residues. The germline gives CDR1 MNHNS, CDR2 SASEGT. V was trimmed by 2 bases and J by 0 bases, leaving 12 bases between them. The CDR3 here is CASSESSGGSTDTQYF. In DNA form, the CDR3 reads TGTGCCAGCAGTGAATCGTCAGGGGGGAGCACAGATACGCAGTATTTT.

CDR3 amino acids: CSAQDSSGNTIYF. The CDR3 nucleotides read TGCAGCGCCCAGGACAGCTCTGGAAACACCATATATTTT. The rearrangement joins TRBV29-1 to TRBJ1-3; a weak D match, TRBD1 (6 bases). This CDR3 comprises 13 residues. V dropped 7 bases and J dropped 0 bases, with 10 bases sitting between them. Germline values: CDR1 SQVTM, CDR2 ANQGSEA.